Listed below are T cell receptor beta chains from one sample, sequenced in a study of T cells after yellow fever vaccination. TCRdb itself ran the 5' RACE reads through MiXCR, one entry per CDR3 protein. The profile shows nearly 300,000 distinct CDR3 sequences, around 9.3% of them singletons. This sample comprised CD4+ T cells sorted from PBMCs, obtained 5 days after the yellow fever booster vaccination. These receptor sequences come from a man between 18 and 35 years old who received the YFV17D yellow fever vaccine. CDR3s include the opening cysteine and the closing phenylalanine or tryptophan. A D gene is named only where the DNA matches it firmly. Clone size is shown for a subset of rows, as once, few, many or a class of expanded clone.

few TRBJ2-2 . TRBV4-2 TGTGCCAGCAGCCAAGTTGGGTTATTCACCGGGGAGCTGTTTTTT CASSQVGLFTGELFF
few TRBJ1-1 . TRBV15 TGTGCCACCAGCAGAGATCGCGGCTGGCAAAAAGCTTTCTTT CATSRDRGWQKAFF
. TRBJ1-5 . TRBV7-2 TGTGCCAGCAGCTTCCGGCATAATCAGCCCCAGCATTTT CASSFRHNQPQHF
. TRBJ1-6 . TRBV19 TGTGCCAGTCGACCCCGGGACAATTCACCCCTCCACTTT CASRPRDNSPLHF
. TRBJ2-5 . TRBV14 TGTGCCAGCAGCCAAGATATCCAGGGGACGGAGACCCAGTACTTC CASSQDIQGTETQYF
few TRBJ2-2 . TRBV30 TGTGCCTGGAGTCGGCGGGGGCGAAGAACCGGGGAGCTGTTTTTT CAWSRRGRRTGELFF
. TRBJ2-7 . TRBV7-6 TGTGCCAGCAGGGCGGGTGGGGCTCTACACGAGCAGTACTTC CASRAGGALHEQYF
. TRBJ2-1 TRBD2 TRBV7-3 TGTGCCAGCAGCCGCCTCTCGACTAGCGGGGGGGCAGATGAGCAGTTCTTC CASSRLSTSGGADEQFF
. TRBJ1-4 . TRBV12-3/TRBV12-4 TGTGCCAGCAGTTTAGAAAAGTGGGATAATGAAAAACTGTTTTTT CASSLEKWDNEKLFF
. TRBJ2-1 TRBD2 TRBV5-6 TGTGCCAGCAGCTTGGGACTAGCGGCCTCCAAGCAGTTCTTC CASSLGLAASKQFF
many TRBJ2-3 . TRBV20-1 TGCAGTGCTAGAGACCGGGGCCGCACAGATACGCAGTATTTT CSARDRGRTDTQYF
. TRBJ2-3 . TRBV5-1 TGCGCCAGCAGCTTGGAGGTCCTCGGCACAGATACGCAGTATTTT CASSLEVLGTDTQYF
few TRBJ1-1 TRBD1 TRBV20-1 TGCAGCGTCGGACCCTTGGGGACAGGGGGGATGAACACTGAAGCTTTCTTT CSVGPLGTGGMNTEAFF
many TRBJ2-3 TRBD1 TRBV10-3 TGTGCCATCAGCTCCCGGGACAGGGGTGCAGATACGCAGTATTTT CAISSRDRGADTQYF
few TRBJ1-1 . TRBV7-9 TGTGCCAGCAACCGGGAGGTGGAAAACACTGAAGCTTTCTTT CASNREVENTEAFF
few TRBJ1-1 . TRBV4-1 TGCGCCAGCAGCCAAGAACGACTCGTTATAGCTGAAGCTTTCTTT CASSQERLVIAEAFF
. TRBJ2-2 TRBD1 TRBV24-1 TGTGCCACCATGACAGGGCCGAACACCGGGGAGCTGTTTTTT CATMTGPNTGELFF
many TRBJ2-7 . TRBV6-5 TGTGCCAGCAGTTACCGAGGTTTGGGGAGCGGGTACGAGCAGTACTTC CASSYRGLGSGYEQYF
few TRBJ2-2 . TRBV29-1 TGCAGCGTTAACTCGGGGGGGGAGCTGTTTTTT CSVNSGGELFF
few TRBJ2-4 . TRBV10-2 TGCGCCAGCCGTCGAGGCCACCTAGCCAAAAACATTCAGTACTTC CASRRGHLAKNIQYF
few TRBJ1-5 . TRBV7-2 TGTGCCAGCAGCCCTAGTGTGTCAGGGTGGAATCAGCCCCAGCATTTT CASSPSVSGWNQPQHF
. TRBJ1-2 . TRBV5-1 TGCGCCAGCAGCTTGGACGGGGGTCCTAACTATGGCTACACCTTC CASSLDGGPNYGYTF
few TRBJ2-1 . TRBV5-5 TGTGCCAGCAGCTTTCGAGACAATGAGCAGTTCTTC CASSFRDNEQFF
once TRBJ2-3 TRBD2 TRBV4-2 TGTGCCAGCAGCTCCCGGGACTACGATACGCAGTATTTT CASSSRDYDTQYF
many TRBJ1-3 TRBD1 TRBV12-3/TRBV12-4 TGTGCCAGCAGTGAGAACAGGGGCCCCGGAAACACCATATATTTT CASSENRGPGNTIYF
few TRBJ2-5 . TRBV20-1 TGCAGTGCTAGAATGGGGGCCGGGGAGACCCAGTACTTC CSARMGAGETQYF
many TRBJ2-2 . TRBV20-1 TGCAGTGCCCGGGACCCTCGAACCGGGGAGCTGTTTTTT CSARDPRTGELFF
. TRBJ1-1 . TRBV3-1 TGTGCCAGCAGCCAAGAGGGGGCGCGGACTGAAGCTTTCTTT CASSQEGARTEAFF
few TRBJ1-4 TRBD1 TRBV20-1 TGCAGTCTCGAGGACAGGGAGGTGGAAAAACTGTTTTTT CSLEDREVEKLFF
few TRBJ1-2 TRBD1 TRBV6-5 TGTGCCAGCAGTTACAGGGCAGGGGGCAATGGCTACACCTTC CASSYRAGGNGYTF
many TRBJ2-5 TRBD1 TRBV7-9 TGTGCCAGCAGCCTGGACAGGGGGAGCCGTCCGGACTTC CASSLDRGSRPDF
. TRBJ2-1 TRBD2 TRBV4-2 TGTGCCAGCAGCCAAGACCCCCGGGGGGGCCTGGACAATGAGCAGTTCTTC CASSQDPRGGLDNEQFF
few TRBJ1-2 . TRBV4-3 TGCGCCAGCAGCCAAGTAGGGGGTCCGGGTGGCTACACCTTC CASSQVGGPGGYTF
few TRBJ1-6 TRBD1 TRBV19 TGTGCCAGTAGGATACAGGGGGCGGCTAATTCACCCCTCCACTTT CASRIQGAANSPLHF
many TRBJ1-4 . TRBV7-9 TGTGCCAGCAGCTTAGTCCGGGAAAAACTGTTTTTT CASSLVREKLFF
. TRBJ1-1 . TRBV30 TGTGCCTGGGAACTAGGGGACACTGAAGCTTTCTTT CAWELGDTEAFF
many TRBJ2-3 TRBD2 TRBV7-3 TGTGCCAGCAGCCCGGGAGGATCAGATACGCAGTATTTT CASSPGGSDTQYF
many TRBJ2-4 TRBD1 TRBV7-2 TGTGCCAGCAGCCCGAGTACAGGGGGCGGAAACATTCAGTACTTC CASSPSTGGGNIQYF
many TRBJ1-1 . TRBV20-1 TGCAGTGCCGCGGGGGGTTTTGACACTGAAGCTTTCTTT CSAAGGFDTEAFF
. TRBJ2-3 TRBD2 TRBV5-4 TGTGCCAGCAGCTTGGGGGGAGCGGGATCCAGCACAGATACGCAGTATTTT CASSLGGAGSSTDTQYF
. TRBJ1-1 . TRBV20-1 TGCAGTGCTAAGAGAAGTCTAAACACTGAAGCTTTCTTT CSAKRSLNTEAFF
. TRBJ2-7 . TRBV2 TGTGCCAGCAGTGAAGGTGGGGCAGCGGACGAGCAGTACTTC CASSEGGAADEQYF
. TRBJ2-2 . TRBV6-1 TGTGCCAGCATAATTTTAGGGCGGATCGGGGAGCTGTTTTTT CASIILGRIGELFF
many TRBJ1-1 . TRBV6-1 TGTGCCAGCAGTGAAGTACATTACATCTCGAACACTGAAGCTTTCTTT CASSEVHYISNTEAFF
. TRBJ2-2 TRBD1 TRBV6-5 TGTGCCAGCAGAATCGACTTCAACAGGGGGAACACCGGGGAGCTGTTTTTT CASRIDFNRGNTGELFF
many TRBJ2-7 . TRBV5-1 TGCGCCAGCAGCAACGGGAAGCGCAGCTCCTACGAGCAGTACTTC CASSNGKRSSYEQYF